A single T cell receptor beta chain is shown here with its context. What it binds is unknown. This record comes from a study of a mutant IDH1 vaccine in newly diagnosed glioma. Study information: Receipt of radiotherapy, temozolomide, or both preceded the study, and most received both. Study-wide results and limits: Seemingly, pseudoprogression had no relation to changes in the top peripheral T cell clonotypes. Immune responses arising from the vaccine appeared in approximately 92% of patients.

Measured with immunoSEQ multiplex PCR; TCRdb has only the in-frame clones, and not every one. The table includes fewer than 50,000 clones, roughly 78% detected once. Time point denoted: baseline, week 1 (first vaccination visit). Indicated treatment: pre-vaccination baseline after standard-of-care therapy. Germline trimming cut 4 bases from V and 7 bases from J; bases unmatched to any gene: 10. The CDR3 is made up of 15 amino acids. Germline CDR1 and CDR2: SGDLS and YYNGEE. The TCR comes from a man aged 35-49 years with glioma. Some clones in this sample may be carry-over from other donors' samples. The sample consisted of PBMCs, taken from a glioma patient treated with radiotherapy, temozolomide or both. This rearrangement joins TRBV9 to TRBJ1-4; TRBD1 matches at 7 bases. For the CDR3, the DNA is TGTGCCAGCAGCACCACAGGGGTAGACGCTGAAAAACTGTTTTTT. This encodes CASSTTGVDAEKLFF.